This T cell receptor (beta chain) appears in the sequencing data of a study of radiotherapy plus CTLA-4 blockade in lung cancer. Study as a whole: Patients showed objective responses in over 15% of cases, and disease control was achieved by approximately 30%. Overall study findings and caveats: Subsequent to radiotherapy plus ipilimumab, tumor-derived TCR clones underwent expansion in blood. The best predictor of response was reported to be early blood T cell clone dynamics, with interferon-beta.

Sequencing was performed with immunoSEQ multiplex PCR; in TCRdb, only in-frame clones are kept and a portion is missing. The profile shows approximately 28,000 clones, over 70% of them singletons. The germline V and J ends were trimmed by 4 bases and 0 bases, with 6 bases remaining between them. This CDR3 region has 14 residues. Germline V CDR1 and CDR2: MNHEY, SVGAGI. Only a few counts were recorded for this clone. Its antigen is not known. It was focal radiation plus CTLA-4 blockade with ipilimumab that patients with chemo-refractory metastatic non-small-cell lung cancer received. The rearrangement joins TRBV6-5 to TRBJ1-4; D is ambiguous. The source material was peripheral blood, sampled from a patient treated with radiotherapy plus ipilimumab. The receptor was derived from a human donor with non-small cell lung cancer that progressed on radiotherapy plus ipilimumab. CDR3 residues: CASSSVATNEKLFF. CDR3 coding DNA: TGTGCCAGCAGTTCGGTTGCAACTAATGAAAAACTGTTTTTT.